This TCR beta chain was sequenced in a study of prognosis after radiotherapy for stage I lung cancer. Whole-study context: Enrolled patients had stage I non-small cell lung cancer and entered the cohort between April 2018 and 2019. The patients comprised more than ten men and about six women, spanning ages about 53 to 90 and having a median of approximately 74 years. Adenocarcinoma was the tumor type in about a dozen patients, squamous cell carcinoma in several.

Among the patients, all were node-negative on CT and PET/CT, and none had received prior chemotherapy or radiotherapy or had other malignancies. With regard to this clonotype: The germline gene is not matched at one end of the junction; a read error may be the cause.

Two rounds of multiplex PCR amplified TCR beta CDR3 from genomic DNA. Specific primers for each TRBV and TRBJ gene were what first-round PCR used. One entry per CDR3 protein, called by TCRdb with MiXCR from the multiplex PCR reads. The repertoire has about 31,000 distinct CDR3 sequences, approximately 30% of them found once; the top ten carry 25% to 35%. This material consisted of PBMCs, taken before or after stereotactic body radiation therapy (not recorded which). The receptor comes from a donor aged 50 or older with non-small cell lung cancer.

DNA for the CDR3: TGTGACAGTATTGGGCAGGGTAGTGCCGGGCAGTATTTT. This translates into CDSIGQGSAGQYF. The rearrangement uses TRBV19 and TRBJ2-3; TRBD1 might be the D (5 bases). CDR3 length: 13 residues. Germline-derived CDR1 and CDR2 are LNHDA and SQIVND (reference sequence).